A single sample gave rise to the 17 T cell receptor beta chains below, sequenced in a study of CD8 T cells in ankylosing spondylitis. TCRdb recomputed calls from the 5' RACE reads with MiXCR, one row per CDR3 protein. The sample lists under 200,000 distinct CDR3 sequences, 9.8% occurring once. The sequencing input was blood, either unsorted or a sorted T cell fraction (not recorded which). These receptors were taken from a female donor with ankylosing spondylitis or in good health (not recorded which).

The chain carries TRBV6-5 and TRBJ2-1; 10 bases line up with TRBD2. The trim removed 0 bases at V and 2 bases at J, leaving 4 bases unmatched. The CDR3 has 17 amino acids. CDR1 is MNHEY, CDR2 SVGAGI, per germline. CDR3 sequence reads: CASSYSGAGGPYNEQFF. The CDR3 bases are TGTGCCAGCAGTTACTCGGGAGCGGGAGGGCCCTACAATGAGCAGTTCTTC.

This clonotype was observed a handful of times. The rearrangement uses TRBV7-8 and TRBJ1-5; D possibly corresponds to TRBD1 (5 bases). Germline V CDR1 and CDR2: SGHVS, FQNEAQ. Deletions cut 0 bases from V and 3 bases from J, with 9 bases between. This CDR3 has 15 residues. CDR3 residues: CASSLAGEYNQPQHF. The CDR3 DNA follows: TGTGCCAGCAGCTTAGCAGGGGAATACAATCAGCCCCAGCATTTT.

This clonotype has at least ten counts. V and J are TRBV12-3 or TRBV12-4 and TRBJ2-1; no firm D call. Between the trimmed V and J ends, which lost 6 bases and 6 bases, there was a span of 9 bases. The CDR3 contains 12 residues. The DNA of the CDR3 is TGTGCCAGCAGCTTATCCGGCAATGAGCAGTTCTTC. Protein sequence: CASSLSGNEQFF.

This clonotype was seen more than once but under ten times. The chain employs TRBV14 and TRBJ2-1, with a possible D match to TRBD1 (6 bases). Germline CDR1 SGHDN, CDR2 FVKESK. This CDR3 is 13 amino acids long. The V and J ends lost 6 bases and 1 base respectively, with 7 bases between them. The DNA for the CDR3 is TGTGCCAGCAGAGGGGGATCCTACAATGAGCAGTTCTTC. Residues: CASRGGSYNEQFF. Using reference TRBV14 and TRBJ2-1 for the parts outside the CDR3, the full variable domain is EAGVTQFPSHSVIEKGQTVTLRCDPISGHDNLYWYRRVMGKEIKFLLHFVKESKQDESGMPNNRFLAERTGGTYSTLKVQPAELEDSGVYFCASRGGSYNEQFFGPGTRLTVL.

In this sample, this clonotype turned up many times. The chain employs TRBV29-1 and TRBJ2-2, with D perhaps TRBD2 (6 bases). The CDR3 has 13 amino acids. Germline V gene sequence: CDR1 SQVTM, CDR2 ANQGSEA. V lost 6 bases to trimming and J lost 5 bases, with 13 bases between them. CDR3 region: CSVALASTGELFF. The CDR3 DNA is TGCAGCGTAGCCCTAGCGAGTACCGGGGAGCTGTTTTTT.

The chain carries TRBV13 and TRBJ2-7; D ambiguous. V lost 0 bases to trimming and J lost 4 bases, with 10 bases between them. The V gene's germline CDR1 is PRHDT and CDR2 FYEKMQ (reference sequence). The CDR3 runs to 14 residues. Here the CDR3 DNA reads TGTGCCAGCAGCTTAGGGACTCTCGCGTACGAGCAGTACTTC. Its protein is CASSLGTLAYEQYF.

In its sample, this clonotype was seen many times. This chain links TRBV12-3 or TRBV12-4 with TRBJ1-4; D unresolved. V dropped 6 bases and J dropped 7 bases, with 18 bases sitting between them. The CDR3 extends over 15 amino acids. This chain's CDR3 is CASSTWALEAEKLFF. The CDR3 DNA is TGTGCCAGCAGCACCTGGGCCCTGGAGGCTGAAAAACTGTTTTTT.

This clonotype showed up just a few times. The rearrangement joins TRBV19 to TRBJ1-2; the D is unclear. The V end was cut by 4 bases, the J end by 0 bases, with 9 bases between. The CDR3 sequence is 14 residues long. Germline loops: CDR1 LNHDA, CDR2 SQIVND (reference sequence). DNA of the CDR3: TGTGCCAGTAGTACGCCGGCCGCTAACTATGGCTACACCTTC. This gives the protein CASSTPAANYGYTF.

The sample holds a few counts of this clonotype. This sequence joins TRBV7-8 and TRBJ1-1; unclear D gene. V was clipped by 2 bases and J by 4 bases, with 5 bases between them. Per the germline V gene, CDR1 is SGHVS and CDR2 is FQNEAQ. The CDR3 has 12 residues. The CDR3 DNA is TGTGCCAGCAGCTTAATAGTCACTGAAGCTTTCTTT. As protein: CASSLIVTEAFF.

CDR3 sequence reads: CASSQERGTQYF. The CDR3 bases are TGCGCCAGCAGCCAAGAACGGGGTACGCAGTATTTT. V gene TRBV4-1 combines with J gene TRBJ2-3; weak D call: TRBD2 (5 bases). The ends were cut back, 0 bases at V and 8 bases at J, with 6 bases in the middle. Germline lookup yields CDR1 MGHRA and CDR2 YSYEKL. This CDR3 contains 12 residues.

The V and J genes are TRBV29-1 and TRBJ2-1, with 9 bases matching TRBD1. This CDR3 contains 14 residues. In germline, CDR1 is SQVTM, CDR2 ANQGSEA. Germline trimming cut 7 bases from V and 8 bases from J; bases unmatched to any gene: 12. CDR3 sequence (DNA): TGCAGCGCACACGCCGGGACAGGGAGGGATGAGCAGTTCTTC. Its protein product is CSAHAGTGRDEQFF.

This clonotype came up many times. The rearrangement links TRBV12-3 or TRBV12-4 to TRBJ2-2; no definite D call. Trimming took off 6 bases at V and 6 bases at J, with 11 bases between the two ends. CDR3 length equals 13 residues. The CDR3 loop reads CASSLSIPGELFF. The DNA for the CDR3 is TGTGCCAGCAGCCTAAGTATCCCCGGGGAGCTGTTTTTT.

The chain combines TRBV6-1 with TRBJ1-1; a weak D match, TRBD1 (5 bases). The CDR3 totals 15 residues. Germline CDR1 MNHNS, CDR2 SASEGT. V lost 6 bases to trimming and J lost 0 bases, with 14 bases between them. The CDR3 region is CASRPGDSVNTEAFF. CDR3 nucleotides: TGTGCCAGCAGACCCGGTGACAGCGTGAACACTGAAGCTTTCTTT.

The table lists this clonotype with many counts. J is TRBJ1-2 and V is TRBV12-3 or TRBV12-4; no clear D gene. V was cut by 5 bases and J by 8 bases, with 21 bases left in between. The CDR3 sequence is 15 residues long. The CDR3 loop reads CASSPERTVGGGYTF. The CDR3 DNA is TGTGCCAGCAGTCCGGAAAGGACCGTAGGTGGAGGCTACACCTTC.

This clonotype came up a few times. The rearrangement uses TRBV6-5 and TRBJ1-2; D is perhaps TRBD1 (6 bases). In germline, CDR1 is MNHEY, CDR2 SVGAGI. This CDR3 spans 13 amino acids. V lost 3 bases, J lost 8 bases, and 13 bases lay in between. CDR3 coding DNA: TGTGCCAGCAGTTATGCAGGGGTTCGAGGCTACACCTTC. Encoded protein: CASSYAGVRGYTF.

The gene calls are TRBV13 and TRBJ2-1; possible D gene TRBD2, 6 bases. Trimming pared 5 bases from V and 12 bases from J, leaving 20 bases between. The germline CDR1 and CDR2 sequences are PRHDT and FYEKMQ (reference sequence). The CDR3 contains 14 residues. CDR3 in amino acids: CASSPGDLFRVQFF. The CDR3 DNA reads TGTGCCAGCAGCCCTGGGGACTTGTTCCGGGTGCAGTTCTTC.

This clonotype has just a few counts. The genes are TRBV6-1 and TRBJ1-4; 7 bases agree with TRBD1. The CDR3 is made up of 17 amino acids. V shed 1 base and J 5 bases; nucleotides not matched to a gene: 10. Germline assignment: CDR1 MNHNS and CDR2 SASEGT. CDR3 sequence: CASSEGTGYLINEKLFF. The CDR3 bases are TGTGCCAGCAGTGAAGGGACAGGCTACCTCATAAATGAAAAACTGTTTTTT.